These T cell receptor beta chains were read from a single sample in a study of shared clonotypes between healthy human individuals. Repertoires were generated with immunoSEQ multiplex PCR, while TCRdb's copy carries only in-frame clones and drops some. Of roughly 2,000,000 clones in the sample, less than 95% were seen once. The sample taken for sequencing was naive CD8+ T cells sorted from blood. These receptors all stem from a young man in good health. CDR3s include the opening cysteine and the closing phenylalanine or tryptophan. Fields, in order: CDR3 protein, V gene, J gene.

CASKYEVGQPQHF	TRBV28	TRBJ1-5
CAWSASGGAKSPLHF	TRBV30	TRBJ1-6
CASSYGRGLGEQYF	TRBV6-5	TRBJ2-7
CASSPQKNIQYF	TRBV27	TRBJ2-4
CASSFPGQGNIQYF	TRBV11-2	TRBJ2-4
CASSIDLTDGYGYTF	TRBV19	TRBJ1-2
CASNSGVRKPQHF	TRBV6-6	TRBJ1-5
CASSLGRAHEQYF	TRBV27	TRBJ2-7
CASSKSWDSPLHF	TRBV27	TRBJ1-6
CASSAWLSLGSYEQYF	TRBV6-1	TRBJ2-7
CASSIEGTSGSYEQYF	TRBV19	TRBJ2-7
CASRVTGTAYEQYF	TRBV28	TRBJ2-7
CASSSHSYNEQFF	TRBV9	TRBJ2-1
CASSTETGVHNSPLHF	TRBV28	TRBJ1-6
CASSLSQGREAFF	TRBV27	TRBJ1-1
CASSPEVSYEQYF	TRBV27	TRBJ2-7
CASSLGQANEQFF	TRBV5-6	TRBJ2-1
CASSPPERLAGVDEQFF	TRBV7-9	TRBJ2-1
CSVEGLDRAPYEQYF	TRBV29-1	TRBJ2-7
CASSHGQGAYEQYF	TRBV4-3	TRBJ2-7
CASSPHLSGNTIYF	TRBV7-8	TRBJ1-3
CASTTEGRSSYEQYF	TRBV11-2	TRBJ2-7
CAAEPPGGIDTQYF	TRBV6-1	TRBJ2-3
CASSVGTLTSYEQYF	TRBV9	TRBJ2-7
CASSGFSGSYNEQFF	TRBV2	TRBJ2-1
CASSLQGSYEQYF	TRBV5-6	TRBJ2-7
CASSLEGGEKLFF	TRBV5-4	TRBJ1-4
CASRAQGNEQFF	TRBV13	TRBJ2-1
CASSQRANKGGGSQPQHF	TRBV23-1	TRBJ1-5
CASSSGPSTDTQYF	TRBV5-6	TRBJ2-3
CASSLGPGQALNYGYTF	TRBV11-2	TRBJ1-2
CASSRGGHTEAFF	TRBV18	TRBJ1-1
CASRVLHTDTQYF	TRBV7-7	TRBJ2-3
CASSLGDEPEAFF	TRBV5-6	TRBJ1-1
CATSLGGNEQYF	TRBV6-5	TRBJ2-7
CASSDGGEQFF	TRBV10-2	TRBJ2-1
CASSFFRDSYEQYF	TRBV28	TRBJ2-7
CSATDSEEQYF	TRBV20-1	TRBJ2-7
CASSPDGDQPQHF	TRBV28	TRBJ1-5